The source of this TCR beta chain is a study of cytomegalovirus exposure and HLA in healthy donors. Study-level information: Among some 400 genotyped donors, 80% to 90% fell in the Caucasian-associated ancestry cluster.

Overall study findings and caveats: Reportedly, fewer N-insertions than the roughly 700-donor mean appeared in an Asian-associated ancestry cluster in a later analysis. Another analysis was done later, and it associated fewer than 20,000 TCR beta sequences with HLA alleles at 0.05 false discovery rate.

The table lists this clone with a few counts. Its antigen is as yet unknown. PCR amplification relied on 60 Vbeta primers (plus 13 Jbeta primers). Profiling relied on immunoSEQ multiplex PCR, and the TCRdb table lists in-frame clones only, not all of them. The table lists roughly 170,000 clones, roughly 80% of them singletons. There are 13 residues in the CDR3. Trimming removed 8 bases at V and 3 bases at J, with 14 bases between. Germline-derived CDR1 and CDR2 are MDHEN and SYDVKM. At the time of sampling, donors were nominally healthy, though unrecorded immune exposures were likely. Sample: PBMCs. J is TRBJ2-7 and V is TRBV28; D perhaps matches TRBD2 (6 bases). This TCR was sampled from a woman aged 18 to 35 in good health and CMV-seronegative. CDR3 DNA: TGTGCCAGCGGCACAGGACTACACTACGAGCAGTACTTC. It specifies CASGTGLHYEQYF.